Each of the 8 T cell receptor beta chains below was sequenced from the same sample in a study of cytomegalovirus exposure and HLA in healthy donors. The PCR contained 60 Vbeta and 13 Jbeta primers. Clones were read by immunoSEQ multiplex PCR, and TCRdb kept only the in-frame ones, dropping some. The sample contains over 150,000 clones, roughly 85% of which appear only once. The sequenced sample consisted of PBMCs. Receptors were obtained from a man between 35 and 55 years old in good health and CMV-seronegative.

The chain uses TRBV6-5 and TRBJ2-7; 10 nucleotides align to TRBD1. CDR1 and CDR2 from the germline V gene are MNHEY and SVGAGI. With 2 bases clipped from V and 6 bases from J, the junction kept 10 bases outside the gene matches. The CDR3 has 16 residues. The CDR3 nucleotides read TGTGCCAGCAGTTACAGGGGGACAGGGGCCTTGAGCGAGCAGTACTTC. Its translation: CASSYRGTGALSEQYF.

This clone has a single count. The gene calls are TRBV29-1 and TRBJ2-3, with 7 bases aligning to TRBD2. With 7 bases clipped from V and 0 bases from J, the junction kept 4 bases outside the gene matches. CDR3 length: 13 amino acids. Germline assignment: CDR1 SQVTM and CDR2 ANQGSEA. The CDR3 DNA follows: TGCAGCGGGCTAGCGGCTAGCACAGATACGCAGTATTTT. It is translated as CSGLAASTDTQYF.

This chain uses TRBV9 with TRBJ2-1, with TRBD2 matching 8 bases. The CDR3 covers 16 residues. Trimming cost V 3 bases and J 12 bases; bases outside gene matches: 17. Germline values: CDR1 SGDLS, CDR2 YYNGEE. In DNA form, the CDR3 reads TGTGCCAGCAGCGGCAATTTAGCGGCCGGCGGGGGGTGGCAGTTCTTC. Encoded protein: CASSGNLAAGGGWQFF. Drawing the rest from reference TRBV9 and TRBJ2-1, the complete variable domain is DSGVTQTPKHLITATGQRVTLRCSPRSGDLSVYWYQQSLDQGLQFLIQYYNGEERAKGNILERFSAQQFPDLHSELNLSSLELGDSALYFCASSGNLAAGGGWQFFGPGTRLTVL.

This rearrangement joins TRBV4-3 to TRBJ2-4, with 9 bases fitting TRBD2. This CDR3 spans 20 amino acids. Germline V gene data show CDR1 as LGHNA and CDR2 as YSLEER. V lost 3 bases and J lost 1; bases outside the gene matches: 16. In DNA form, the CDR3 reads TGCGCCAGCAGCCAGGGGAGGCTAGCGGGACCAGATGGGGCCAAAAACATTCAGTACTTC. It translates to CASSQGRLAGPDGAKNIQYF.

The CDR3 DNA is TGTGCCAGCACGGAAGGACTAGTGTTTTCTCTAGGGGAGCAGTTCTTC. Its translation is CASTEGLVFSLGEQFF. V gene TRBV28 combines with J gene TRBJ2-1, with TRBD2 identical over 7 bases. V gave up 7 bases and J gave up 10 bases; unmatched junction bases: 19. The CDR3 is 16 amino acids. Germline V gene lookup returns CDR1 MDHEN and CDR2 SYDVKM.

The V and J genes are TRBV19 and TRBJ2-5, with a tentative D call TRBD1 (5 bases). Germline V lookup: CDR1 LNHDA, CDR2 SQIVND (reference sequence). Deletions cut 2 bases from V and 4 bases from J, with 14 bases between. The CDR3 has 15 residues. This CDR3 reads CASSITPGLGETQYF. CDR3 coding DNA: TGTGCCAGTAGTATAACCCCAGGGTTAGGAGAGACCCAGTACTTC.

The chain couples TRBV19 to TRBJ1-1; D perhaps matches TRBD1 (6 bases). V was pared by 6 bases and J by 6 bases, with 8 bases between. This CDR3 has 11 residues. Germline V CDR1 and CDR2: LNHDA, SQIVND (reference sequence). Here the CDR3 DNA reads TGTGCCAGTAGGACAGGTTCTGAAGCTTTCTTT. It codes for CASRTGSEAFF.

The chain carries TRBV4-1 and TRBJ2-1, with 8 bases that match TRBD2. The CDR3 has 17 amino acids. V gave up 0 bases and J gave up 6 bases; unmatched junction bases: 10. CDR1 is MGHRA and CDR2 is YSYEKL in the germline V gene. CDR3 coding DNA: TGCGCCAGCAGCCAAGATGTCCGGACTAGCTTCAGCAATGAGCAGTTCTTC. Its protein product is CASSQDVRTSFSNEQFF.